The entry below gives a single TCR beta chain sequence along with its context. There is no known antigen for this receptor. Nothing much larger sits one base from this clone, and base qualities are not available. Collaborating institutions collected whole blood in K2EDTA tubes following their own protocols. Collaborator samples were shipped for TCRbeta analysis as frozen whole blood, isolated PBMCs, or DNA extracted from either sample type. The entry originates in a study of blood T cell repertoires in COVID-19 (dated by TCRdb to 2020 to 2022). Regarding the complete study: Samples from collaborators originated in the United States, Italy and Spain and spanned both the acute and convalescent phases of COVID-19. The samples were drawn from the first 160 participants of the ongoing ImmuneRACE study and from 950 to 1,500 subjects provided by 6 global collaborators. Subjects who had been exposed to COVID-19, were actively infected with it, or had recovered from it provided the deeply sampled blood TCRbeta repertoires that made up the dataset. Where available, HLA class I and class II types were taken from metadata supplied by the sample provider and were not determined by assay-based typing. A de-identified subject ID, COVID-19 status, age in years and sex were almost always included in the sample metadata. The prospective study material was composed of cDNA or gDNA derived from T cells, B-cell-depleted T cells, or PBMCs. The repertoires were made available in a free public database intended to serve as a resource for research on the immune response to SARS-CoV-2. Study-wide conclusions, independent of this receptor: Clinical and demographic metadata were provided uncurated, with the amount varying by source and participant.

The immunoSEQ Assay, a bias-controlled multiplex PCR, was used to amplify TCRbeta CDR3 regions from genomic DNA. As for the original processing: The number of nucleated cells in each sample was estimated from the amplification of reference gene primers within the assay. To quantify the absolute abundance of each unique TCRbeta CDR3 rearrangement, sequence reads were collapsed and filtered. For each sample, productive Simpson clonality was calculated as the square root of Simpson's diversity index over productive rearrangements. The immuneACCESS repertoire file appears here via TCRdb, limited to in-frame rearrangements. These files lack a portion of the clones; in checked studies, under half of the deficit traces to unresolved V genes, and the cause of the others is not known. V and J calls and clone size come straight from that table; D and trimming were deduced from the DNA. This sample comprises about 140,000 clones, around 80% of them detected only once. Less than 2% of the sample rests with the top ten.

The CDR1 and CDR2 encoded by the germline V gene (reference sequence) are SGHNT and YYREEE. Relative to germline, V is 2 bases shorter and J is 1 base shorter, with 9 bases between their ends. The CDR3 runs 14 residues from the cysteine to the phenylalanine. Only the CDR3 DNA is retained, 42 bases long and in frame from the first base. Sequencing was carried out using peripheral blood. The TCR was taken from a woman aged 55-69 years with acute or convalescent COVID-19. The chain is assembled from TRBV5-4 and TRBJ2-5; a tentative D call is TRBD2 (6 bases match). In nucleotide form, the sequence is TGTGCCAGCAGCTTTCGGGACTCCCAAGAGACCCAGTACTTC. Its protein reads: CASSFRDSQETQYF.